This section outlines one TCR beta chain sequence together with its context. The data are from a study of blood T cell repertoires in COVID-19. For the study at large: There were acute and convalescent COVID-19 samples, and they came from the United States, Italy and Spain.

Authors' data handling: Amplification of reference gene primers provided the estimated nucleated cell counts. Generated by immunoSEQ multiplex PCR, the TCRdb table keeps only in-frame clones and is missing some. V and J calls and clone size come straight from that table; D and trimming were deduced from the DNA. The sample shows approximately 130,000 clones, around 87% of them seen only once. V lost 0 bases and J 3 bases, leaving 12 bases between the germline ends. Per the germline V gene, CDR1 is LGHNA and CDR2 is YSLEER. This CDR3 comprises 15 residues. This TCR came from a woman aged 45-65 years with acute or convalescent COVID-19. The sample was peripheral blood. The chain links TRBV4-3 to TRBJ2-7, with D perhaps matching TRBD1 (5 bases). CDR3 loop: CASSQDPDRVYEQYF. CDR3 nucleotides: TGCGCCAGCAGCCAAGATCCCGACAGAGTCTACGAGCAGTACTTC.